This T cell receptor beta chain was identified during a study of T cells in Graves' hyperthyroidism and ophthalmopathy. TCR beta CDR3 sequences were amplified from RNA transcripts. First-round RT-PCR of the TCR CDR3 relied on the HTBI primer set. TCRdb re-derived calls from the multiplex PCR reads in MiXCR, one entry per CDR3 protein. The sample comprises about 250,000 distinct CDR3 sequences, around 26% of which are singletons, and 30% to 40% rests with the top ten. This clonotype has just one count. Mismatch with germline at one junction end may stem from a read error. Ophthalmopathy patients had moderate-to-severe active disease, CAS ≥3, NOSPECS ≥4, and disease duration under 3 months. The CDR3 is made up of 17 amino acids. Germline V gene lookup returns CDR1 LNHDA and CDR2 SQIVND (reference sequence).

V is TRBV19 and J is TRBJ2-6, with TRBD1 identical over 7 bases. The specimen was blood. The sequence came from a woman aged 35 to 49 with Graves' ophthalmopathy. The CDR3 protein is CASSTPYRGMGANVLNF. The CDR3 DNA follows: TGTGCCAGTAGTACTCCTTACAGGGGTATGGGGGCCAACGTCCTGAATTTC. Full variable domain (remainder filled in from reference TRBV19 and TRBJ2-6): DGGITQSPKYLFRKEGQNVTLSCEQNLNHDAMYWYRQDPGQGLRLIYYSQIVNDFQKGDIAEGYSVSREKKESFPLTVTSAQKNPTAFYLCASSTPYRGMGANVLNFGAGSRLTVL.